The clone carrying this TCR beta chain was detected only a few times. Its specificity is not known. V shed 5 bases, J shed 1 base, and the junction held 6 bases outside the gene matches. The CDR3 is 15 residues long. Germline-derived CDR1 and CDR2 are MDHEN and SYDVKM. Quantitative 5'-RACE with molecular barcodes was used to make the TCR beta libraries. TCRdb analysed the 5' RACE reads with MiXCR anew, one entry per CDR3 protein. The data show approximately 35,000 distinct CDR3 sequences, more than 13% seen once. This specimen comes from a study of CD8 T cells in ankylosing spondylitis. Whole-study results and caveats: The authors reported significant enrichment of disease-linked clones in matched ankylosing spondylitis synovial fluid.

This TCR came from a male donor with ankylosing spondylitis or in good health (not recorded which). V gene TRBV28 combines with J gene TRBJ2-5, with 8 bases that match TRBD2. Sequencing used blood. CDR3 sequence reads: CASSLSGGLQETQYF. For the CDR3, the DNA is TGTGCCAGCAGTCTAAGCGGGGGCCTCCAAGAGACCCAGTACTTC.